This T cell receptor beta chain stems from a study of T cell changes during pregnancy in multiple sclerosis. Germline CDR1 and CDR2: GTSNPN and SVGIG (reference sequence). The CDR3 is 12 residues long. Trimming cost V 8 bases and J 2 bases, with 12 bases left between them. Clones were sequenced by immunoSEQ multiplex PCR, and TCRdb holds only the in-frame ones, with some missing. The repertoire holds 45,000 to 70,000 clones, with around 92% as singletons. Material: CD4+ T cells from peripheral blood mononuclear cells, obtained after pregnancy. The origin of this receptor is a female donor in good health, enrolled as a control in a pregnancy study. The rearrangement uses TRBV30 and TRBJ1-2; possible D gene TRBD1, 6 bases. The DNA for the CDR3 is TGTGCCCAAGGGAGGGGGAACTATGGCTACACCTTC. Translation gives CAQGRGNYGYTF.